Shown below are 10 T cell receptor beta chains from a single sample sequenced in a study of cytomegalovirus exposure and HLA in healthy donors. Primers: 60 Vbeta forward and 13 Jbeta reverse. Assay used: immunoSEQ multiplex PCR; TCRdb lists only in-frame clones, some missing. This sample carries some 130,000 clones, 75% to 90% of them seen once, and the ten largest clones take approximately 1.4%. The material sequenced was PBMCs. These receptors originate from a man aged 35 to 55 in good health and CMV-seronegative.

This clone turned up a few times. The chain couples TRBV2 to TRBJ1-5; D unresolved. This CDR3 has 14 residues. Trimming left V 2 bases short and J 3 bases short, with 8 bases between. CDR1 and CDR2 from the germline V gene are SNHLY and FYNNEI. In DNA, the CDR3 is TGTGCCAGCAGTGAATCAGTATCCAATCAGCCCCAGCATTTT. It is translated as CASSESVSNQPQHF.

As to this clone: The junction departs from the called germline gene at one end, perhaps through a read error. This chain joins TRBV7-7 and TRBJ2-7, with 9 bases fitting TRBD1. Per germline, CDR1 SSHAT and CDR2 FNYEAQ (reference sequence). This CDR3 has 15 amino acids. The CDR3, as DNA: TGTGCTAGCAGCCGCGGGACAGGGCTCCCCTACGAGCAGTACTTC. Its protein is CASSRGTGLPYEQYF.

V is TRBV7-2 and J is TRBJ2-7, with TRBD1 matching 7 bases. The length of the CDR3 is 14 residues. The ends lost 4 bases at V and 12 bases at J; junction bases unmatched: 15. Germline CDR1 SGHTA, CDR2 FQGNSA. CDR3 bases: TGTGCCAGCAGCTCTAATGGACAGGCCTTTGGGCCGTACTTC. Encoded protein: CASSSNGQAFGPYF.

This clone was detected once. The chain has TRBV29-1 and TRBJ1-1, with 8 bases lining up with TRBD1. There are 13 residues in the CDR3. Trimming took 2 bases from V and 5 from J; bases not matched to a gene: 4. The germline V gene has CDR1 SQVTM and CDR2 ANQGSEA. The CDR3 spells CSVEQGAETEAFF. The CDR3 nucleotides read TGCAGCGTTGAACAGGGGGCTGAAACTGAAGCTTTCTTT.

The chain recombines TRBV28 with TRBJ1-6; 9 nucleotides agree with TRBD1. This CDR3 is 14 amino acids long. Germline loops: CDR1 MDHEN, CDR2 SYDVKM. V shed 10 bases and J 7 bases; nucleotides not matched to a gene: 8. The CDR3 bases are TGTGCCATCCGTATGGGACAGGGAAATTCACCCCTCCACTTT. Translated: CAIRMGQGNSPLHF.

The chain uses TRBV2 and TRBJ1-2; 9 nucleotides agree with TRBD1. The CDR3 consists of 14 residues. The V gene end was trimmed by 4 bases and the J gene end by 4 bases; junction bases not matched to a gene: 4. The germline CDR1 and CDR2 sequences are SNHLY and FYNNEI. The CDR3 DNA is TGTGCCAGCAGTGTAGGGACAGGGTTCTATGGCTACACCTTC. Translating it yields CASSVGTGFYGYTF.

The chain links TRBV6-5 to TRBJ2-5; 7 positions match TRBD2. Germline assignment: CDR1 MNHEY and CDR2 SVGAGI. V shed 5 bases and J 3 bases; nucleotides not matched to a gene: 3. CDR3 size: 13 residues. This chain's CDR3 is CASSPSGKETQYF. The CDR3 DNA follows: TGTGCCAGCAGTCCCAGCGGGAAAGAGACCCAGTACTTC.

V usage is TRBV4-3 and J usage is TRBJ1-2, with unresolved D. CDR3 size: 13 residues. Trimming cost V 3 bases and J 6 bases, with 11 bases left between them. Per germline, CDR1 LGHNA and CDR2 YSLEER. CDR3 in amino acids: CASSQGVTDGYTF. The DNA for the CDR3 is TGCGCCAGCAGCCAGGGAGTTACGGATGGCTACACCTTC.

The J gene is TRBJ1-5, the V gene TRBV5-6; possibly TRBD1 for D (6 bases). CDR3 length: 15 amino acids. Germline V CDR1 and CDR2: SGHDT, YYEEEE. V was cut by 3 bases and J by 7 bases, with 17 bases left in between. This chain's CDR3 is CASSSSRDMGQPQHF. As DNA, the CDR3 is TGTGCCAGCAGCTCGTCCCGGGACATGGGCCAGCCCCAGCATTTT.

J is TRBJ2-1 and V is TRBV6-1, with TRBD2 matching over 14 bases. This CDR3 has 15 residues. Germline values: CDR1 MNHNS, CDR2 SASEGT. The junction had 7 bases not matched to a gene; V was cut back by 6 bases and J by 9 bases. CDR3 sequence (DNA): TGTGCCAGCAGGGGGACTAGCGGGAGCAGAGGTGAGCAGTTCTTC. Protein sequence: CASRGTSGSRGEQFF.